This entry is about one T cell receptor (beta chain). Its cognate antigen is unknown. This specimen belongs to a study of PD-1 blockade in classical Hodgkin lymphoma. About the research overall: A 3 mg/kg intravenous dose of nivolumab was received by patients every 2 weeks.

Each of the patients experienced relapse following autologous stem cell transplantation, and their brentuximab vedotin exposure differed. The authors purified CD4+ T cells from thawed PBMCs by magnetic negative selection. Progressive disease, partial response or complete response was each patient's best response. Germline loops: CDR1 MNHEY, CDR2 SMNVEV (reference sequence). This CDR3 is 15 amino acids long. The J segment lost 4 bases and the V segment lost 5 bases, leaving 9 bases of the junction unmatched. Clones were sequenced by immunoSEQ multiplex PCR, and TCRdb holds only the in-frame ones, with some missing. The sample lists some 10,000 clones, around two thirds occurring once. Regarding the study as a whole: Before treatment, complete responders showed about the same diversity as newly diagnosed patients. Newly diagnosed patients reportedly had lower baseline TCR diversity than healthy donors.

This TCR was recovered from a human donor with classical Hodgkin lymphoma. The genes are TRBV27 and TRBJ1-2, with 8 bases matching TRBD1. The sample in question was CD4+ T cells from blood, obtained at baseline. CDR3 sequence: CASSEGRQGTYGYTF. CDR3 coding DNA: TGTGCCAGCAGTGAAGGGAGACAGGGGACCTATGGCTACACCTTC.